This T cell receptor (beta chain) was documented in a study of blood T cells in healthy people across ages. The CDR3 contains 11 residues. Trimming pared 8 bases from V and 0 bases from J, leaving 4 bases between. It was with a sample-barcoded 5' primer and a J-beta primer mix that a second PCR of roughly 6 to 12 cycles was run. MiXCR, run by TCRdb on the 5' RACE reads, gives a single entry per CDR3 protein. The table includes 1.5 million to 2 million distinct CDR3 sequences, less than 50% detected once. V gene TRBV12-3 or TRBV12-4 combines with J gene TRBJ1-1; unclear D gene. Sequenced input: blood. The origin of this receptor is a woman in her thirties or forties in good health. As DNA, the CDR3 is TGTGCCAGCGTGATGAACACTGAAGCTTTCTTT. Its protein product is CASVMNTEAFF.